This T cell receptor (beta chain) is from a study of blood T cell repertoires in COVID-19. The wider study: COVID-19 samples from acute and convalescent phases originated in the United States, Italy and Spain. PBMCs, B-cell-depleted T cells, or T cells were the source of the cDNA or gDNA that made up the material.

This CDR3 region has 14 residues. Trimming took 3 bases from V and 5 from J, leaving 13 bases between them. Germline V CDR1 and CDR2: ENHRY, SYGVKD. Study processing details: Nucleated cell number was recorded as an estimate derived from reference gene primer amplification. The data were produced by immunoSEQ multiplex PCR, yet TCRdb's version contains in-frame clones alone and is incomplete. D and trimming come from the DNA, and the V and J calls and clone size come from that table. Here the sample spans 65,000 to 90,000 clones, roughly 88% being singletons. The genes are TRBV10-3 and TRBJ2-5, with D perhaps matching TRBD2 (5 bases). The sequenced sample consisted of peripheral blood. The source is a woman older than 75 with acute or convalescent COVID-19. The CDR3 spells CAISDPITRETQYF. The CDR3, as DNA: TGTGCCATCAGTGACCCCATTACTAGGGAGACCCAGTACTTC.